The 27 T cell receptor beta chains listed next were all sequenced from one sample in a study of T cell repertoires in cytomegalovirus infection. TCRdb processed the reads anew with MiXCR; each CDR3 protein has one entry. The sample consists of approximately 1,000,000 distinct CDR3 sequences, about a third of them appearing once. Antigen specificity for these receptors is unknown. The sample consisted of cultured CD8+ T cells from PBMCs, taken from culture after CMV antigen stimulation. These receptors were taken from a human donor in good health (CMV status not recorded). Some clones in this sample may be carry-over from other donors' samples.

In this sample, this clonotype turned up a few times. The CDR3, as DNA: TGTGCCAGCACTCTAGCGGGGCAAGAGACCCAGTACTTC. It specifies CASTLAGQETQYF. The chain uses TRBV28 and TRBJ2-5, with 9 bases lining up with TRBD2. The CDR3 sequence is 13 residues long. The germline V gene encodes CDR1 MDHEN and CDR2 SYDVKM. V lost 7 bases and J lost 2; bases outside the gene matches: 2. The variable domain in full, with the rest retrieved from reference TRBV28 and TRBJ2-5, is DVKVTQSSRYLVKRTGEKVFLECVQDMDHENMFWYRQDPGLGLRLIYFSYDVKMKEKGDIPEGYSVSREKKERFSLILESASTNQTSMYLCASTLAGQETQYFGPGTRLLVL.

J is TRBJ2-7 and V is TRBV27, with 14 bases matching TRBD2. CDR3 size: 15 residues. After removal of 4 bases from V and 5 bases from J, the junction contained 4 bases not matched to a gene. From germline, CDR1 is MNHEY and CDR2 SMNVEV (reference sequence). The CDR3: CASSSGLAGADEQYF. The CDR3 bases are TGTGCCAGCAGTTCGGGACTAGCGGGGGCTGACGAGCAGTACTTC.

The V call is TRBV10-3, the J call TRBJ1-2; D might be TRBD1 (5 bases). V gave up 5 bases and J gave up 0 bases, with 13 bases separating them. Per germline, CDR1 ENHRY and CDR2 SYGVKD. This CDR3 has 15 residues. The CDR3, as DNA: TGTGCCATCAGTCCCGGGACTACAGCTAACTATGGCTACACCTTC. Its translation: CAISPGTTANYGYTF.

As DNA, the CDR3 is TGTGCCAGCCCCGGGATGCGGGGGGGCGTCGATGAGCAGTTCTTC. Amino acids: CASPGMRGGVDEQFF. The gene calls are TRBV2 and TRBJ2-1; the match to TRBD2 covers 9 bases. Germline V lookup: CDR1 SNHLY, CDR2 FYNNEI. The V gene end was trimmed by 8 bases and the J gene end by 8 bases; junction bases not matched to a gene: 13. This CDR3 comprises 15 residues. Variable domain in full (rest from reference TRBV2 and TRBJ2-1): EPEVTQTPSHQVTQMGQEVILRCVPISNHLYFYWYRQILGQKVEFLVSFYNNEISEKSEIFDDQFSVERPDGSNFTLKIRSTKLEDSAMYFCASPGMRGGVDEQFFGPGTRLTVL.

This chain connects TRBV10-3 to TRBJ2-1; D gene uncertain. The CDR3 contains 14 residues. CDR1 and CDR2 from the germline V gene are ENHRY and SYGVKD. The V and J ends lost 6 bases and 5 bases respectively, with 14 bases between them. In nucleotides, the CDR3 is TGTGCCATCAGCGCGCAAAGGTGGAACAATGAGCAGTTCTTC. The encoded protein is CAISAQRWNNEQFF.

The V gene is TRBV6-1, the J gene TRBJ2-1; D uncertain. The CDR3 spans 11 residues. CDR1 MNHNS and CDR2 SASEGT come from the germline V gene. Trimming shortened V by 2 bases and J by 15 bases, and 11 bases separated the two germline ends. The DNA for the CDR3 is TGTGCCAGCAGTGAATACCTAGATCCGTTCTTC. Residues: CASSEYLDPFF.

The V call is TRBV3-1, the J call TRBJ2-2; D unclear. CDR3 size: 13 residues. The V and J ends lost 4 bases and 5 bases respectively, with 8 bases between them. Germline V lookup: CDR1 LGHDT, CDR2 YNNKEL (reference sequence). CDR3 DNA sequence: TGTGCCAGCAGCCCCGGGTTTACCGGGGAGCTGTTTTTT. Protein sequence: CASSPGFTGELFF.

This chain uses TRBV27 with TRBJ2-7; D is unclear. Per the germline V gene, CDR1 is MNHEY and CDR2 is SMNVEV (reference sequence). Between the trimmed V and J ends, which lost 3 bases and 3 bases, there was a span of 9 bases. CDR3 length equals 13 residues. CDR3 amino acids: CASSFGPLYEQYF. CDR3 bases: TGTGCCAGCAGTTTCGGACCACTCTACGAGCAGTACTTC.

Only a few counts were recorded for this clonotype. The CDR3: CASSQRNDLARTEAFF. CDR3 in DNA: TGTGCCAGCAGCCAACGAAATGACTTAGCCAGGACTGAAGCTTTCTTT. This chain joins TRBV7-6 and TRBJ1-1; no clear D gene. CDR3 length: 16 residues. Trimming cost V 5 bases and J 5 bases, with 21 bases left between them. Looked up from germline, CDR1 is SGHVS and CDR2 is FNYEAQ.

The gene calls are TRBV9 and TRBJ2-1; D may match TRBD1 or TRBD2 (5 bases each). V gave up 2 bases and J gave up 2 bases, with 11 bases separating them. Germline CDR1 SGDLS, CDR2 YYNGEE. The CDR3 is made up of 15 amino acids. The CDR3 spells CASSVRDGTYNEQFF. The CDR3, as DNA: TGTGCCAGCAGCGTTAGGGACGGGACCTACAATGAGCAGTTCTTC. The full variable domain, in which reference TRBV9 and TRBJ2-1 provide the parts outside the CDR3, is DSGVTQTPKHLITATGQRVTLRCSPRSGDLSVYWYQQSLDQGLQFLIQYYNGEERAKGNILERFSAQQFPDLHSELNLSSLELGDSALYFCASSVRDGTYNEQFFGPGTRLTVL.

The chain couples TRBV19 to TRBJ2-5; 12 bases fit TRBD1. Germline V gene lookup returns CDR1 LNHDA and CDR2 SQIVND (reference sequence). V dropped 7 bases and J dropped 8; count of bases not matched to a gene: 8. The CDR3 is 14 residues long. CDR3 bases: TGTGCCAGTACCGCCGGGACAGGGGGCTTTACCCAGTACTTC. Protein product: CASTAGTGGFTQYF.

This clonotype was observed at least ten times. The junction departs from germline at one end; a sequencing error may be responsible. The V call is TRBV5-1, the J call TRBJ1-2; weak D call: TRBD1 (6 bases). Germline V gives CDR1 SGHRS, CDR2 YFSETQ. The CDR3 loop spans 13 amino acids. The CDR3 sequence: CASSLAGGDGYTF. In DNA form, the CDR3 reads TGTGCCAGCAGCCTAGCGGGGGGCGATGGCTACACCTTC.

CDR3 protein: CSVLRGGPTGELFF. The CDR3 nucleotides read TGCAGCGTTTTGCGGGGGGGCCCCACCGGGGAGCTGTTTTTT. This chain joins TRBV29-1 and TRBJ2-2, with TRBD2 identical over 9 bases. V was clipped by 5 bases and J by 4 bases; unmatched bases: 5. The CDR3 sequence is 14 residues long. Germline V lookup: CDR1 SQVTM, CDR2 ANQGSEA.

V is TRBV19 and J is TRBJ2-2, with D possibly TRBD2 on 5 matching bases. The ends were cut back, 3 bases at V and 4 bases at J, with 9 bases in the middle. There are 14 residues in the CDR3. The germline V gene encodes CDR1 LNHDA and CDR2 SQIVND (reference sequence). The CDR3 DNA sequence: TGTGCCAGTAGTATTACGGGAAGCACCGGGGAGCTGTTTTTT. Protein product: CASSITGSTGELFF.

This clonotype showed up many times. This chain joins TRBV7-8 and TRBJ2-4; D is uncertain. CDR1 SGHVS and CDR2 FQNEAQ come from the germline V gene. The CDR3 length is 15 residues. V was trimmed by 1 base and J by 0 bases, leaving 7 bases between them. The CDR3 loop reads CASSLGVVAKNIQYF. In DNA form, the CDR3 reads TGTGCCAGCAGCTTAGGGGTCGTAGCCAAAAACATTCAGTACTTC.

As regards this clonotype: The germline gene is not matched at one end of the junction; a read error may be the cause. The chain has TRBV7-6 and TRBJ1-1, with a weak D call TRBD1 (6 bases). The length of the CDR3 is 15 residues. CDR1 is SGHVS and CDR2 is FNYEAQ in the germline V gene. CDR3 bases: TGTGCCAGCAGCCCAGGGGAGTCTATGAACACTGATGCTTTCTTT. Translating it yields CASSPGESMNTDAFF.

V gene TRBV14 combines with J gene TRBJ1-1, with 8 bases that match TRBD1. This CDR3 comprises 14 residues. Trimming took 4 bases from V and 3 from J; bases not matched to a gene: 4. Looked up from germline, CDR1 is SGHDN and CDR2 is FVKESK. The CDR3 nucleotides are TGTGCCAGCAGCCCTTCGGGACAGGACACTGAAGCTTTCTTT. Translating it yields CASSPSGQDTEAFF.

The sample holds one count of this clonotype. CDR3 bases: TGTGCCAGCAGCTACCTAGTTGGGCAGTTTTCAGAGACCCAGTACTTC. It encodes CASSYLVGQFSETQYF. The J gene is TRBJ2-5, the V gene TRBV6-6; D uncertain. This CDR3 comprises 16 residues. Germline V gives CDR1 MNHNY, CDR2 SVGAGI (reference sequence). The V end was cut by 6 bases, the J end by 4 bases, with 21 bases between.

The chain couples TRBV5-4 to TRBJ1-6, with 8 bases identical to TRBD1. From germline, CDR1 is SGHNT and CDR2 YYREEE (reference sequence). CDR3 length: 16 residues. Trimming took 0 bases from V and 10 from J; bases not matched to a gene: 9. CDR3: CASSLGRGQEGSPLHF. Written as DNA, the CDR3 is TGTGCCAGCAGCTTGGGCCGGGGACAGGAGGGGTCACCCCTCCACTTT.

There are many counts of this clonotype. This rearrangement joins TRBV7-3 to TRBJ2-3; D gene uncertain. Germline V CDR1 and CDR2: SGHTA, FQGTGA. The CDR3 has 13 amino acids. V was cut by 4 bases and J by 4 bases, with 9 bases left in between. In nucleotides, the CDR3 is TGTGCCAGCAGCTCTGGTGGCGCAGATACGCAGTATTTT. Amino acid sequence: CASSSGGADTQYF. The variable domain in full, completed from reference TRBV7-3 and TRBJ2-3, reads GAGVSQTPSNKVTEKGKYVELRCDPISGHTALYWYRQSLGQGPEFLIYFQGTGAADDSGLPNDRFFAVRPEGSVSTLKIQRTERGDSAVYLCASSSGGADTQYFGPGTRLTVL.

This chain connects TRBV19 to TRBJ1-1; the D is unclear. The CDR3 has 13 residues. V lost 3 bases and J lost 6, with 11 bases in between. From germline, CDR1 is LNHDA and CDR2 SQIVND (reference sequence). The CDR3 here is CASSMIDRSEAFF. The CDR3 nucleotides read TGTGCCAGTAGTATGATCGATAGGTCTGAAGCTTTCTTT.

The genes are TRBV27 and TRBJ2-3, with 8 bases fitting TRBD1. CDR1 is MNHEY and CDR2 is SMNVEV in the germline V gene (reference sequence). The CDR3 has 17 residues. V gave up 3 bases and J gave up 6 bases; unmatched junction bases: 14. CDR3 nucleotides: TGTGCCAGCAGTTTTATAGATTCAGGGGGCGCAGGGGATACGCAGTATTTT. This gives the protein CASSFIDSGGAGDTQYF.

V and J are TRBV7-8 and TRBJ2-1; tentatively, D is TRBD2 (5 bases). The CDR3 length is 12 residues. Deletions cut 4 bases from V and 9 bases from J, with 10 bases between. Germline V CDR1 and CDR2: SGHVS, FQNEAQ. CDR3 DNA: TGTGCCAGCAGCTCCGGGATCGGTGAGCAGTTCTTC. Translated, it gives CASSSGIGEQFF.

The table lists this clonotype with a few counts. The rearrangement uses TRBV4-2 and TRBJ2-5, with D perhaps TRBD2 (5 bases). CDR1 and CDR2 (germline): LGHNA, YNFKEQ. Trimming left V 5 bases short and J 5 bases short, with 18 bases between. CDR3 length: 15 amino acids. The CDR3 spells CASSTEEETWETQYF. The CDR3 DNA reads TGTGCCAGCAGCACAGAGGAGGAGACTTGGGAGACCCAGTACTTC.

The sample holds a few counts of this clonotype. V gene TRBV20-1 combines with J gene TRBJ2-3; D may correspond to TRBD1 or TRBD2 (5 bases each). The CDR3 has 15 amino acids. V shed 6 bases and J shed 4 bases, with 20 bases lying between them. Germline-derived CDR1 and CDR2 are DFQATT and SNEGSKA (reference sequence). This chain's CDR3 is CSAEGPTDGADTQYF. In DNA, the CDR3 is TGCAGTGCAGAGGGACCCACCGATGGGGCAGATACGCAGTATTTT.

Details on this clonotype: Germline is not matched at one junction end, which may reflect a read error. V usage is TRBV2 and J usage is TRBJ2-7; no clear D gene. The CDR3 is made up of 12 amino acids. In germline, CDR1 is SNHLY, CDR2 FYNNEI. The CDR3 loop reads CASREVIYEQYF. CDR3 in DNA: TGTGCCAGCAGGGAAGTAATCTACGAGCAGTACTTC.

DNA for the CDR3: TGTGCCAGCAGCTGGAGGGGACAGGGTCTTGAGACCCAGTACTTC. This translates into CASSWRGQGLETQYF. V is TRBV5-6 and J is TRBJ2-5; 9 nucleotides line up with TRBD1. Trimming at V came to 3 bases and at J to 5 bases, leaving 8 bases not matched to a gene. This CDR3 region has 15 residues. The germline gives CDR1 SGHDT, CDR2 YYEEEE.